The T cell receptor (beta chain) under discussion was sequenced for a study of yellow fever vaccine responses in identical twins. Study-wide findings and caveats: Twins' vaccine T cell responses reportedly seemed partly convergent and partly personalized.

A single record per CDR3 protein comes from TCRdb applying MiXCR to the RT-PCR reads. Altogether some 11,000 distinct CDR3 sequences are present, over 60% being singletons, with the ten largest covering roughly 7%. With regard to this clonotype: Antigen unknown.

The CDR3 sequence is 17 residues long. V shed 5 bases and J shed 4 bases, with 21 bases lying between them. Germline CDR1 SGHNT, CDR2 YENEEA. The chain couples TRBV11-3 to TRBJ2-1; tentatively, D is TRBD2 (6 bases). The sequence was collected from a woman under 30 who received the yellow fever vaccine. The material was T cells from blood (PBMCs), unsorted or a sorted subset (not recorded which), obtained before or after yellow fever vaccination (not recorded which). This CDR3 is CASSTDHRERKYNEQFF. The CDR3, as DNA: TGTGCCAGCAGCACTGATCATCGGGAGCGGAAGTACAATGAGCAGTTCTTC.